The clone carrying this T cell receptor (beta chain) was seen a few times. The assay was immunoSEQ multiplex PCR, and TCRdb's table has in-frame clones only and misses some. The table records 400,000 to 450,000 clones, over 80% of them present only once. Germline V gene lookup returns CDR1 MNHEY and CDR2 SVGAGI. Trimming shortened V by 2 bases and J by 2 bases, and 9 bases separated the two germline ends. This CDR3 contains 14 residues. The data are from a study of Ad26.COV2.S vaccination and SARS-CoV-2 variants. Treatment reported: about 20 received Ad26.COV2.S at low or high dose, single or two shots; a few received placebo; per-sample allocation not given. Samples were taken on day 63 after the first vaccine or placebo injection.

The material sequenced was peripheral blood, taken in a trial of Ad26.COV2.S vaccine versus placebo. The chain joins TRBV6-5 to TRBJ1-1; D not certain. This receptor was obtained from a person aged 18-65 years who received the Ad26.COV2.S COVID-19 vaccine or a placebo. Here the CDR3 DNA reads TGTGCCAGCAGTTACGGGAAAGCTAACACTGAAGCTTTCTTT. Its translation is CASSYGKANTEAFF.